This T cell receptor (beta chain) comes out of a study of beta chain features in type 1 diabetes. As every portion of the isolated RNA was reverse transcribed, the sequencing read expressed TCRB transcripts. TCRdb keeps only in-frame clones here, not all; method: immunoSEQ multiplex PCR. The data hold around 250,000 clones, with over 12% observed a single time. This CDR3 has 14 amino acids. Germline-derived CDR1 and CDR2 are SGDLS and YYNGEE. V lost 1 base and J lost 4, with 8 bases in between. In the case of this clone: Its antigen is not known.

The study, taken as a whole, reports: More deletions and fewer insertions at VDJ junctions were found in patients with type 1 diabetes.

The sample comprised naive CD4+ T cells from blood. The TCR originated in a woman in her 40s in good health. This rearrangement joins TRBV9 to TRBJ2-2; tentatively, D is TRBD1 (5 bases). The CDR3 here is CASSVQGGTGELFF. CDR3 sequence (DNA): TGTGCCAGCAGCGTACAGGGTGGCACCGGGGAGCTGTTTTTT. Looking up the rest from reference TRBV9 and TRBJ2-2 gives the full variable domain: DSGVTQTPKHLITATGQRVTLRCSPRSGDLSVYWYQQSLDQGLQFLIQYYNGEERAKGNILERFSAQQFPDLHSELNLSSLELGDSALYFCASSVQGGTGELFFGEGSRLTVL.